This T cell receptor (beta chain) comes out of a study of T-cell reconstitution after alpha-beta-depleted transplantation in children. This CDR3 is 16 amino acids long. J was trimmed by 0 bases and V by 7 bases; bases with no gene match: 9. TCRbeta library preparation incorporated unique molecular identifiers. TCRdb independently ran MiXCR on the PCR reads; one entry per CDR3 protein. This sample has about a million distinct CDR3 sequences, with about 29% found just once. The chain has TRBV12-3 or TRBV12-4 and TRBJ1-1; TRBD1 matches at 9 bases. The input for sequencing was PBMCs, mostly from graft donor cells, taken 360 days after TCRalphabeta/CD19-depleted stem cell transplant. The TCR originated in a boy in the first two years of life who had a stem cell transplant for SCID, so the T cells may come from the graft donor. The CDR3, as DNA: TGTGCCAGCACTAGACAGGGGGGTTGGATGAACACTGAAGCTTTCTTT. It encodes CASTRQGGWMNTEAFF.